These T cell receptor beta chains were read from a single sample in a study of T cells after yellow fever vaccination. A single record per CDR3 protein comes from TCRdb applying MiXCR to the 5' RACE reads. The repertoire holds some 320,000 distinct CDR3 sequences, around 4.4% seen once, with roughly a fifth in the top ten. The sequences come from PBMCs, collected 15 days after the yellow fever booster vaccination. The receptors here all came from a young man who received the YFV17D yellow fever vaccine. Both conserved end residues are part of each CDR3. D genes are given only for firm matches. Size tells how often a clone was seen (once, few, many) or the class of an expanded clone, and some rows leave it out.

V: TRBV7-2
J: TRBJ1-1
size: many
D: NA
DNA: TGTGCCAGCAGCTTAAATCCGGGGGGCAACTCTGAAGCTTTCTTT
CDR3: CASSLNPGGNSEAFF

V: TRBV11-2
J: TRBJ1-1
size: few
D: TRBD1
DNA: TGTGCCAGCAGCCCTTCAAGGGGGCGTGGGACTGAAGCTTTCTTT
CDR3: CASSPSRGRGTEAFF

V: TRBV7-9
J: TRBJ2-1
size: NA
D: NA
DNA: TGTGCCGGGCTAGTGGCAGGGGGGGAGCAGTTCTTC
CDR3: CAGLVAGGEQFF

V: TRBV6-2/TRBV6-3
J: TRBJ2-7
size: NA
D: NA
DNA: TGTGCCAGCAGCAGACAACCTCTGCAGTACTTC
CDR3: CASSRQPLQYF

V: TRBV5-1
J: TRBJ1-1
size: many
D: TRBD1
DNA: TGCGCCAGCAGCTTGACAGGGGAGGACACTGAAGCTTTCTTT
CDR3: CASSLTGEDTEAFF

V: TRBV6-2/TRBV6-3
J: TRBJ2-2
size: NA
D: NA
DNA: TGTGCCAGCAGTCCTGGGACTTTAGACACCGGGGAGCTGTTTTTT
CDR3: CASSPGTLDTGELFF

V: TRBV3-1
J: TRBJ1-1
size: NA
D: TRBD1
DNA: TGTGCCAGCAGCCAAGAAGGACAGGGTGTCACTGAAGCTTTCTTT
CDR3: CASSQEGQGVTEAFF

V: TRBV6-4
J: TRBJ2-6
size: many
D: NA
DNA: TGTGCCAGCAGCTCCTCTGGGGCCAACGTCCTGACTTTC
CDR3: CASSSSGANVLTF

V: TRBV7-2
J: TRBJ2-2
size: few
D: NA
DNA: TGTGCCAGCAGCTTACGTGGGGGGGCCGCCGGGGAGCTGTTTTTT
CDR3: CASSLRGGAAGELFF

V: TRBV11-2
J: TRBJ2-3
size: many
D: TRBD1
DNA: TGTGCCAGCAGCGGGTGGACAGGGGAAGAAGGTACGCAGTATTTT
CDR3: CASSGWTGEEGTQYF

V: TRBV6-1
J: TRBJ2-1
size: many
D: TRBD2
DNA: TGTGCCAGCAGGAGAGGGACTAGCGGGGCACACAATGAGCAGTTCTTC
CDR3: CASRRGTSGAHNEQFF

V: TRBV6-2/TRBV6-3
J: TRBJ1-2
size: NA
D: NA
DNA: TGTGCCAGCAGTCCGCCCTTTTTGGTCGATGGCTACACCTTC
CDR3: CASSPPFLVDGYTF

V: TRBV7-2
J: TRBJ1-2
size: NA
D: NA
DNA: TGTGCCAGCAGCGTAGGGACCTGGGTTGGCTACACCTTC
CDR3: CASSVGTWVGYTF

V: TRBV4-1
J: TRBJ2-2
size: NA
D: NA
DNA: TGCGCCAGCAGCCAAGTTAAAAACACCGGGGAGCTGTTTTTT
CDR3: CASSQVKNTGELFF

V: TRBV27
J: TRBJ2-3
size: many
D: NA
DNA: TGTGCCAGCAGCCTACGCTCGGGACTCGGGGGCACAGATACGCAGTATTTT
CDR3: CASSLRSGLGGTDTQYF

V: TRBV5-1
J: TRBJ2-2
size: NA
D: NA
DNA: TGCGCCAGCAGCTTGCTCGGGGGGCCCGGGGAGCTGTTTTTT
CDR3: CASSLLGGPGELFF

V: TRBV7-2
J: TRBJ2-7
size: few
D: NA
DNA: TGTGCCAGCAGGACCCGAGGGGGGGCCACCTACGAGCAGTACTTC
CDR3: CASRTRGGATYEQYF

V: TRBV4-1
J: TRBJ1-5
size: many
D: NA
DNA: TGCGCCAGCAGCCAAGACCACAGCCTCTCTCCCCAGCATTTT
CDR3: CASSQDHSLSPQHF

V: TRBV19
J: TRBJ1-6
size: NA
D: NA
DNA: TGTGCCAGTAGTATCGGTCTGAAACCCCTCCACTTT
CDR3: CASSIGLKPLHF

V: TRBV12-3/TRBV12-4
J: TRBJ2-5
size: many
D: TRBD1
DNA: TGTGCCAGCAGTACAGGGGAAGAGACCCAGTACTTC
CDR3: CASSTGEETQYF

V: TRBV20-1
J: TRBJ1-6
size: few
D: NA
DNA: TGCAGTGCTGAGGAGGGGCCCTCGTTAACCCTCCACTTT
CDR3: CSAEEGPSLTLHF

V: TRBV7-2
J: TRBJ1-1
size: few
D: NA
DNA: TGTGCCAGCAGCTTAGTAAGCGGCTTCCCGAGGGACACTGAAGCTTTCTTT
CDR3: CASSLVSGFPRDTEAFF

V: TRBV5-5
J: TRBJ2-3
size: NA
D: TRBD1
DNA: TGTGCCAGCGAAATGAAACAACGAACCGGGACAGGGGTCCGGGATACGCAGTATTTT
CDR3: CASEMKQRTGTGVRDTQYF

V: TRBV7-6
J: TRBJ1-6
size: many
D: TRBD1
DNA: TGTGCCAGCAGCTTAGGACAGGGATGGGCGGATTCACCCCTCCACTTT
CDR3: CASSLGQGWADSPLHF

V: TRBV27
J: TRBJ1-5
size: NA
D: NA
DNA: TGTGCCAGCAGTTTATCTTCAGGGTTGGATCAGCCCCAGCATTTT
CDR3: CASSLSSGLDQPQHF

V: TRBV11-2
J: TRBJ2-1
size: NA
D: TRBD1
DNA: TGTGCCAGCAGACCCGACAGGGGGCAAAACCATGAGCAGTTCTTC
CDR3: CASRPDRGQNHEQFF

V: TRBV29-1
J: TRBJ1-1
size: few
D: TRBD1
DNA: TGCAGCGTTAGGACAGGGCCGAACACTGAAGCTTTCTTT
CDR3: CSVRTGPNTEAFF

V: TRBV20-1
J: TRBJ2-7
size: NA
D: TRBD2
DNA: TGCAGTGCTACCGGGACTAGCGGGGGGGCCGAGCAGTACTTC
CDR3: CSATGTSGGAEQYF